Below, 12 T cell receptor beta chains from the same sample are listed, as sequenced in a study of monozygotic twins with inflammatory bowel disease. Reanalyzing the 5' RACE reads, TCRdb keeps one entry per CDR3 protein, without DNA. Recorded for this sample: roughly 330,000 distinct CDR3 sequences. Sequencing was performed on blood. The receptors come from a human donor with ulcerative colitis or Crohn's disease, or a healthy co-twin of an affected twin (not recorded which).

The V gene is TRBV4-1, the J gene TRBJ2-2. Germline V CDR1 and CDR2: MGHRA, YSYEKL. The CDR3 extends over 15 amino acids. CDR3: CASRRSSANTGELFF.

The chain has TRBV29-1 and TRBJ1-1; TCRdb's D gene call, TRBD1, goes unchecked for lack of DNA. The germline V gene has CDR1 SQVTM and CDR2 ANQGSEA. The CDR3 runs to 14 residues. The CDR3 reads CSFSYDRINTEAFF.

The rearrangement joins TRBV12-3 or TRBV12-4 to TRBJ2-2; TCRdb names TRBD1, which stays unverified in the absence of DNA. The CDR3 totals 15 residues. CDR3 residues: CASSFWRGNTGELFF.

The V and J genes are TRBV5-1 and TRBJ2-7; TCRdb proposes TRBD2, but this gene call is untestable without DNA. CDR3 length equals 16 residues. The germline CDR1 and CDR2 sequences are SGHRS and YFSETQ. CDR3 region: CASSLGLAGGLDEQYF.

The chain combines TRBV12-3 or TRBV12-4 with TRBJ1-5; the TCRdb call, TRBD1, lacks DNA for checking. The CDR3 covers 14 residues. The CDR3 protein is CASSLGQTIRPQHF.

The genes are TRBV12-3 or TRBV12-4 and TRBJ2-2; lacking DNA, the TRBD2 call made by TCRdb goes unchecked. This CDR3 has 14 amino acids. The chain's CDR3 is CASGRSGTAGELFF.

The J gene is TRBJ2-7, the V gene TRBV3-1; there is no DNA to check the TCRdb D call of TRBD2. Germline CDR1 LGHDT, CDR2 YNNKEL (reference sequence). The CDR3 runs to 18 residues. The CDR3 loop reads CASSPWPAWQREFDEQYF.

The chain combines TRBV6-5 with TRBJ2-5; TCRdb names TRBD1, which stays unverified in the absence of DNA. CDR3 size: 13 residues. Germline V lookup: CDR1 MNHEY, CDR2 SVGAGI. The CDR3 protein is CASSMTGEETQYF.

The chain combines TRBV6-5 with TRBJ2-7; without DNA, the TCRdb call of TRBD2 cannot be checked. The CDR3 loop spans 19 amino acids. Germline V gene data show CDR1 as MNHEY and CDR2 as SVGAGI. The CDR3 spells CASSYSTKASGDSVYEQYF.

The V and J genes are TRBV6-8 and TRBJ2-1; no DNA is available, so the TRBD2 call from TCRdb remains unchecked. CDR1 MNHGY and CDR2 SAAAGT come from the germline V gene. The CDR3 runs to 15 residues. The CDR3 is CARVTSGPGRNEQFF.

This sequence joins TRBV5-1 and TRBJ2-1; no DNA is available, so the TRBD1 call from TCRdb remains unchecked. This CDR3 spans 15 amino acids. CDR1 is SGHRS and CDR2 is YFSETQ in the germline V gene. CDR3 amino acids: CASSNPGTVHNEQFF.

The J gene is TRBJ1-4, the V gene TRBV7-2; without DNA, the TCRdb call of TRBD1 cannot be checked. The CDR3 totals 14 residues. Germline V lookup: CDR1 SGHTA, CDR2 FQGNSA. The CDR3 is CASSRPPTNEKLFF.